These T cell receptor beta chains were read from a single sample in a study of post-analysis software for immune sequencing data. TCRdb called the PCR reads again in MiXCR, with one record for every CDR3 protein. The table has some 260,000 distinct CDR3 sequences, less than 40% seen once. The specimen sequenced was blood. The receptor set was obtained from a girl between 10 and 17 years old with multiple sclerosis. CDR3s include the opening cysteine and the closing phenylalanine or tryptophan. D genes are given only for firm matches. Some rows have no size entry. The others give once, few or many, or a class for an expanded clone.

- | TRBJ2-2 | TRBD2 | TRBV6-2/TRBV6-3 | CASSYFGRTGELFF | TGTGCCAGCAGTTACTTCGGGAGGACAGGGGAGCTGTTTTTT
many | TRBJ2-5 | TRBD2 | TRBV20-1 | CSAPPTSGGGTQYF | TGCAGTGCACCCCCGACTAGCGGGGGTGGAACCCAGTACTTC
- | TRBJ2-2 | - | TRBV5-8 | CASSLHGELFF | TGTGCCAGCAGCCTTCACGGGGAGCTGTTTTTT
few | TRBJ2-3 | - | TRBV7-6 | CASTFSGPQYF | TGTGCCAGCACCTTCTCGGGGCCGCAGTATTTT
- | TRBJ1-1 | TRBD1 | TRBV7-8 | CAGSPFLGQATQSTEAFF | TGTGCCGGCAGCCCGTTTCTCGGACAGGCAACCCAGTCTACTGAAGCTTTCTTT
few | TRBJ2-7 | TRBD2 | TRBV6-1 | CASSSSGGGSYNEQYF | TGTGCCAGCAGTTCGAGCGGGGGGGGGTCCTACAATGAGCAGTACTTC
- | TRBJ2-7 | - | TRBV19 | CASSMGPTYEQYF | TGTGCCAGTAGTATGGGGCCCACCTACGAGCAGTACTTC
- | TRBJ2-7 | - | TRBV5-1 | CASSFNAGASVSYEQYF | TGCGCCAGCAGCTTTAATGCCGGGGCAAGCGTCTCCTACGAGCAGTACTTC
- | TRBJ2-5 | - | TRBV4-3 | CASSQDRGVQETQYF | TGCGCCAGCAGCCAAGATCGCGGGGTACAAGAGACCCAGTACTTC
many | TRBJ1-1 | TRBD1 | TRBV14 | CASSQWGQGYTEAFF | TGTGCCAGCAGCCAGTGGGGACAGGGGTATACTGAAGCTTTCTTT
many | TRBJ1-5 | TRBD1 | TRBV6-1 | CASSVTGDRNQPQHF | TGTGCCAGCAGTGTTACAGGGGACCGTAATCAGCCCCAGCATTTT
many | TRBJ1-1 | TRBD1 | TRBV20-1 | CSARRGSVNTEAFF | TGCAGTGCTCGCAGGGGGTCAGTGAACACTGAAGCTTTCTTT
many | TRBJ2-1 | - | TRBV6-1 | CASSAGPGGWFF | TGTGCCAGCAGTGCCGGGCCAGGGGGGTGGTTCTTC
- | TRBJ2-1 | - | TRBV13 | CASSLGEYNGQFF | TGTGCCAGCAGCTTAGGGGAGTACAATGGGCAGTTCTTC
- | TRBJ2-2 | TRBD1 | TRBV4-3 | CASSQGWNRGLWNTGELFF | TGCGCCAGCAGCCAAGGATGGAACAGGGGGTTGTGGAACACCGGGGAGCTGTTTTTT
- | TRBJ2-5 | - | TRBV5-1 | CASSFPRGLQETQYF | TGCGCCAGCAGCTTTCCTCGCGGCCTCCAAGAGACCCAGTACTTC
- | TRBJ2-1 | TRBD2 | TRBV24-1 | CATSVPSGGGPGNEQFF | TGTGCCACCAGTGTCCCTAGCGGGGGAGGGCCCGGCAATGAGCAGTTCTTC
many | TRBJ1-6 | TRBD1 | TRBV7-9 | CASSPGQGGSPLHF | TGTGCCAGCAGCCCAGGACAGGGAGGCTCACCCCTCCACTTT
many | TRBJ1-5 | - | TRBV7-2 | CASRSTGPQHF | TGTGCCAGCAGAAGCACCGGGCCCCAGCATTTT
many | TRBJ1-2 | TRBD1 | TRBV28 | CASSPGTGGSGYTF | TGTGCCAGCAGCCCCGGGACAGGGGGCTCCGGCTACACCTTC
many | TRBJ2-1 | TRBD2 | TRBV12-3/TRBV12-4 | CASSPELGLAGGPYNEQFF | TGTGCCAGCAGTCCCGAACTCGGACTAGCGGGAGGACCCTACAATGAGCAGTTCTTC
few | TRBJ1-1 | - | TRBV19 | CASSIRGPTTEAFF | TGTGCCAGTAGTATTCGGGGTCCAACCACTGAAGCTTTCTTT
- | TRBJ2-4 | - | TRBV27 | CASSLPVGGYLRVKNIQYF | TGTGCCAGCAGTTTACCGGTAGGGGGTTACTTACGAGTCAAAAACATTCAGTACTTC
many | TRBJ1-2 | - | TRBV25-1 | CASSPRDGIRGYTF | TGTGCCAGCAGTCCCCGGGACGGCATAAGAGGCTACACCTTC
- | TRBJ1-4 | - | TRBV12-3/TRBV12-4 | CASSQYNRENEKLFF | TGTGCCAGCAGTCAATATAACAGGGAGAATGAAAAACTGTTTTTT
many | TRBJ1-6 | - | TRBV12-3/TRBV12-4 | CASSPPRNSPLHF | TGTGCCAGCTCACCGCCCCGCAATTCACCCCTCCACTTT
many | TRBJ2-3 | TRBD1 | TRBV5-1 | CASRGWDRGTDTQYF | TGCGCCAGCAGGGGCTGGGACAGGGGTACAGATACGCAGTATTTT
- | TRBJ1-4 | - | TRBV6-2/TRBV6-3 | CASTLPSGSRFGVEGEKLFF | TGTGCCAGCACCTTACCATCGGGATCGCGCTTTGGAGTTGAGGGTGAAAAACTGTTTTTT